The entry below gives a single T cell receptor (beta chain) sequence along with its context. This clonotype was detected many times. The clone's antigen remains unknown. No much larger clone is present one base from it, and per-base qualities are unavailable. Library construction relied on 5' RACE. Data came from an Illumina HiSeq 2000. A universal primer binding site was introduced by template switching, and a unique molecular identifier was present in the final cDNA, enabling accurate counting of TCR cDNA molecules. First-strand cDNA for TCR alpha and beta chains was synthesized from specific primers in the conserved constant-segment region. To control for contamination, every cDNA library was double barcoded, receiving both a SMART-Mk sample barcode and Illumina barcodes. TruSeq adapter sequences and Illumina sample barcodes were added in two successive PCR steps. The Illumina HiSeq platform was used with custom primers to sequence TCR alpha and beta cDNA libraries. Regarding the original processing steps: Raw reads were processed with MiGEC to extract unique molecular identifiers, and MiXCR was used to determine CDR3 positions. Recombination models were inferred per individual with the repgenHMM and IGoR tools using an EM algorithm. Shared clonotypes were analyzed with the tcR package in R, and sharing was normalized by the product of cloneset sizes. To study raw recombination free of thymic and clonal selection effects, out-of-frame nonproductive sequences were analyzed. The raw public reads went through TCRdb reprocessing: fastp at Q25, MiXCR clone calling, in-frame beta chains kept. Each entry is one CDR3 protein sequence, shown with its most common DNA and genes. The V and J calls, along with clone size, are taken from TCRdb and not from the paper's own processing. Across this sample there are about 890,000 distinct CDR3 sequences, with over 9% seen only once. The ten largest clones add up to roughly 1.6% of the sample.

V has 7 bases trimmed and J has 7 bases trimmed; junction bases matching no gene number 14. Reading from cysteine to phenylalanine, the CDR3 counts 16 amino acids. Just the 48-base CDR3 DNA is kept, in frame starting at base 1. As encoded in the germline V gene, CDR1 is SQVTM while CDR2 is ANQGSEA. This sample was included in a study of identical twins (dated by TCRdb to the mid-2010s). Notes on the research overall: TCR alpha and beta repertoires from monozygotic twins, unrelated adults of various ages and cord blood were deep-sequenced to test whether fetal clonotypes persist. To rule out contamination, the twin experiments were replicated at different times with different library preparation protocols. What the study reported, not specific to this receptor: Invariant T cells such as MAIT and iNKT could partly confound zero-insertion analyses, though diverse VJ usage argued against this for most clonotypes. In monozygotic twins, recombination models systematically underestimated out-of-frame TCR alpha sharing, but the models matched the sharing seen between unrelated individuals. Fewer insertions were carried by abundant cord blood beta clonotypes; a weaker similar trend was observed in young adult naive repertoires, while no such trend was observed in memory repertoires. Because the same donors could not be followed over many years, the conclusions relied on cross-sectional statistical analysis. Compared with coincidental sharing between unrelated individuals, out-of-frame TCR alpha sequences shared between twins had an excess of sequences with low generation probability. Excess twin sharing in beta out-of-frame sequences was weaker because fewer shared sequences lowered the signal-to-noise ratio.

All donors were healthy Caucasians. The twin cohort consisted of three pairs of female monozygotic twins, all aged roughly 18 to 30 years. RNA for TCR libraries was isolated from peripheral blood mononuclear cells. These same data were also listed under a study on yellow fever vaccine responses in identical twins. Per the second study: According to the authors, in identical twins the way T cells responded to vaccination appeared partly convergent and partly personalized. Focusing on identical twins, the study followed the T cell clones that responded to the vaccine, and did so with precision.

The sequence is built from TRBV29-1 and TRBJ2-2; a stretch of 11 junction bases matches TRBD2. The sequence was obtained from a young woman in good health. Material: PBMCs. DNA sequence: TGCAGCGCCGGGGGGGCTAGCGGGAGGCCCAGCGGGGAGCTGTTTTTT. It codes for CSAGGASGRPSGELFF.